The 12 T cell receptor beta chains reported below all come from one sample, sequenced in a study of blood T cell repertoires in COVID-19 (dated by TCRdb to between 2020 and 2021). The library relied on the immunoSEQ multiplex PCR assay. Not all clones reach the TCRdb copy of this immuneACCESS table, which keeps in-frame sequences only. Checked studies attribute under half of the gap to unresolved V genes and leave the rest unexplained. Across this sample there are some 330,000 clones, with under 90% seen only once. The ten largest clones add up to about 1.7% of the sample. What was sequenced was peripheral blood. These receptors were taken from a woman aged 30 to 39 with COVID-19, enrolled during active disease.

This clone was counted once. The rearrangement links TRBV19 to TRBJ2-7; D perhaps matches TRBD2 (5 bases). This CDR3 contains 11 residues. V lost 6 bases and J 7 bases, leaving 10 bases between the germline ends. Looked up from germline, CDR1 is LNHDA and CDR2 is SQIVND (reference sequence). DNA of the CDR3: TGTGCCAGTAGCTCCCCGGGGGAGCAGTACTTC. This encodes CASSSPGEQYF.

The J gene is TRBJ1-6, the V gene TRBV7-3; D unresolved. V shed 6 bases and J shed 7 bases, with 13 bases lying between them. This CDR3 is 14 amino acids long. CDR1 SGHTA and CDR2 FQGTGA come from the germline V gene. The CDR3 spells CASSFDGRNSPLHF. In DNA, the CDR3 is TGTGCCAGCAGTTTCGACGGGAGAAATTCACCCCTCCACTTT.

V is TRBV18 and J is TRBJ2-7, with 7 nucleotides matching TRBD1. Germline assignment: CDR1 KGHSH and CDR2 LQKENI. The CDR3 runs to 13 residues. Trimming cost V 6 bases and J 3 bases; bases outside gene matches: 5. This chain's CDR3 is CASSPRDSYEQYF. In DNA, the CDR3 is TGTGCCAGCTCTCCCCGGGACAGCTACGAGCAGTACTTC.

V gene TRBV6-2 or TRBV6-3 combines with J gene TRBJ2-5, with 7 bases matching TRBD2. V trimming: 6 bases; J trimming: 5 bases; junction bases outside the gene matches: 15. The CDR3 is made up of 16 amino acids. The germline CDR1 and CDR2 sequences are MNHEY and SVGEGT. The CDR3 region is CASSRLKRGLAETQYF. In nucleotides, the CDR3 is TGTGCCAGCAGCCGATTAAAGCGGGGTTTGGCGGAGACCCAGTACTTC.

The rearrangement links TRBV6-6 to TRBJ2-4, with D possibly matching TRBD2 (6 bases). Per germline, CDR1 MNHNY and CDR2 SVGAGI (reference sequence). The V end was cut by 5 bases, the J end by 0 bases, with 17 bases between. The CDR3 is 17 residues long. CDR3 nucleotides: TGTGCCAGCAGTCCCCCGGGACTGAGACTAGCCAAAAACATTCAGTACTTC. This sequence encodes CASSPPGLRLAKNIQYF.

This chain uses TRBV18 with TRBJ1-5, with a possible D match to TRBD1 (6 bases). CDR3 length: 17 residues. Germline V lookup: CDR1 KGHSH, CDR2 LQKENI. V was trimmed by 2 bases and J by 1 base, leaving 15 bases between them. Here the CDR3 reads CASSPDRTYGSNQPQHF. The DNA of the CDR3 is TGTGCCAGCTCACCAGACAGGACCTACGGAAGCAATCAGCCCCAGCATTTT.

V gene TRBV14 combines with J gene TRBJ2-5; D is unresolved. CDR3 size: 13 residues. Germline-derived CDR1 and CDR2 are SGHDN and FVKESK. Trimming stripped 8 bases from V and 3 bases from J, with 13 bases between. As DNA, the CDR3 is TGTGCCAGCCAGAATTTGATGGAAGAGACCCAGTACTTC. This sequence encodes CASQNLMEETQYF.

V usage is TRBV29-1 and J usage is TRBJ1-5; 7 bases agree with TRBD1. The CDR3 length is 15 residues. Germline trimming cut 6 bases from V and 3 bases from J; bases unmatched to any gene: 11. Germline V lookup: CDR1 SQVTM, CDR2 ANQGSEA. CDR3 region: CSVTGEWVDNQPQHF. CDR3 DNA sequence: TGCAGCGTCACAGGGGAGTGGGTAGACAATCAGCCCCAGCATTTT.

The V and J genes are TRBV13 and TRBJ1-2; 9 bases map to TRBD1. The CDR3 runs to 13 residues. CDR1 PRHDT and CDR2 FYEKMQ come from the germline V gene (reference sequence). With 6 bases clipped from V and 8 bases from J, the junction kept 7 bases outside the gene matches. As DNA, the CDR3 is TGTGCCAGCAGTCTGGGACAGGGCTGGGGCTACACCTTC. Protein product: CASSLGQGWGYTF.

The sample holds one count of this clone. The chain uses TRBV7-9 and TRBJ1-3; D is undetermined. CDR1 and CDR2 from the germline V gene are SEHNR and FQNEAQ (reference sequence). This CDR3 has 15 amino acids. V gave up 2 bases and J gave up 2 bases, with 10 bases separating them. The CDR3 spells CASSLSGGTGNTIYF. The CDR3 bases are TGTGCCAGCAGCTTATCAGGAGGGACTGGAAACACCATATATTTT.

The V gene is TRBV4-1, the J gene TRBJ1-1; 8 nucleotides align to TRBD1. The CDR3 has 14 residues. V lost 3 bases and J lost 1; bases outside the gene matches: 1. In germline, CDR1 is MGHRA, CDR2 YSYEKL. CDR3: CASSHGQGNTEAFF. The DNA for the CDR3 is TGCGCCAGCAGCCACGGACAGGGGAACACTGAAGCTTTCTTT.

V gene TRBV2 combines with J gene TRBJ2-3; the D is unclear. V was shortened by 8 bases and J by 2 bases, with 14 bases between the two germline ends. This CDR3 contains 14 residues. CDR1 and CDR2 from the germline V gene are SNHLY and FYNNEI. The CDR3 sequence: CASESEQNTDTQYF. Written as DNA, the CDR3 is TGTGCCAGCGAGTCCGAGCAAAACACAGATACGCAGTATTTT.